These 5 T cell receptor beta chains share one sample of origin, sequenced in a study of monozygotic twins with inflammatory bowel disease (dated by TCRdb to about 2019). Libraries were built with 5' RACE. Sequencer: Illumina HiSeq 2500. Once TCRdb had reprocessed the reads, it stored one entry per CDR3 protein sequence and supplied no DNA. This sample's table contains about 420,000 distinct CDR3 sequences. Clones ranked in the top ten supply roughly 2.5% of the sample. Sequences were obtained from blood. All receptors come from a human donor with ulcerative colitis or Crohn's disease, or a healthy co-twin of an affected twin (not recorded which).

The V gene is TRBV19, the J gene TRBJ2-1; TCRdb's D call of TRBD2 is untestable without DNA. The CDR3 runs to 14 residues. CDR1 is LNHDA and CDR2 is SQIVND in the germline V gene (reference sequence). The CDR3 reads CASNGGKAYNEQFF.

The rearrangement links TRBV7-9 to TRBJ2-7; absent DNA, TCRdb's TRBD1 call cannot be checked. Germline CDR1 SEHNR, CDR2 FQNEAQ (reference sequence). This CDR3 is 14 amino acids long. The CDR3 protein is CASSRTGIGDEQYF.

The chain's CDR3 is CATSDPRQGSTGELFF. The gene calls are TRBV24-1 and TRBJ2-2; TCRdb's assignment of TRBD1 cannot be checked, as there is no DNA. Germline V gene sequence: CDR1 KGHDR, CDR2 SFDVKD. CDR3 size: 16 residues.

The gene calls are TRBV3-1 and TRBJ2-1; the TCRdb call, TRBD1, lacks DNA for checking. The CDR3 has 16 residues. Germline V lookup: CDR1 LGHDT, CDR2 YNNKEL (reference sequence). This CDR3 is CASSSLGTGGYNEQFF.

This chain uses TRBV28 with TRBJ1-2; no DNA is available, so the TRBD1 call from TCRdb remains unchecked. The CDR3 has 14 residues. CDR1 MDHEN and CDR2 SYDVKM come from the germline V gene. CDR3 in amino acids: CASSRTTGLYGYTF.